The next 27 T cell receptor beta chains were all read from a single sample in a study of blood T cell repertoires in COVID-19. This table comes from immunoSEQ multiplex PCR, and its TCRdb copy is limited to in-frame clones, with some not included. Here the sample spans 400,000 to 450,000 clones, approximately 89% being singletons. What was sequenced was peripheral blood. The receptors were gathered from a woman in her 40s with COVID-19, enrolled during active disease.

V gene TRBV3-1 (or the pseudogene TRBV3-2) combines with J gene TRBJ1-1; D perhaps matches TRBD1 (5 bases). CDR3 size: 18 residues. V gave up 10 bases and J gave up 1 base, with 28 bases separating them. Per the germline V gene, CDR1 is LGHDT and CDR2 is YNNKEL (reference sequence). The CDR3 DNA follows: TGTGCCACCAAGCCCACAAGAGGAGGGGTCGACGCGAACACTGAAGCTTTCTTT. Its translation: CATKPTRGGVDANTEAFF.

This chain uses TRBV3-1 (or the pseudogene TRBV3-2) with TRBJ1-3; D is ambiguous. The V gene's germline CDR1 is LGHDT and CDR2 YNNKEL (reference sequence). This CDR3 contains 14 residues. V was shortened by 0 bases and J by 2 bases, with 5 bases between the two germline ends. The CDR3 nucleotides read TGTGCCAGCAGCCAAGATCTCGCTGGAAACACCATATATTTT. Its protein is CASSQDLAGNTIYF.

The rearrangement uses TRBV7-9 and TRBJ2-2, with D unresolved. Per the germline V gene, CDR1 is SEHNR and CDR2 is FQNEAQ (reference sequence). V lost 1 base and J lost 4, with 10 bases in between. This CDR3 comprises 15 residues. The CDR3, as DNA: TGTGCCAGCAGCTTAGGGCGGCGAGTCACCGGGGAGCTGTTTTTT. Residues: CASSLGRRVTGELFF. The full variable domain, in which reference TRBV7-9 and TRBJ2-2 provide the parts outside the CDR3, is DTGVSQNPRHKITKRGQNVTFRCDPISEHNRLYWYRQTLGQGPEFLTYFQNEAQLEKSRLLSDRFSAERPKGSFSTLEIQRTEQGDSAMYLCASSLGRRVTGELFFGEGSRLTVL.

The gene calls are TRBV7-3 and TRBJ1-2, with D possibly matching TRBD1 (5 bases). With 0 bases removed from V and 7 bases from J, the gap between germline ends came to 15 bases. Germline V gene data show CDR1 as SGHTA and CDR2 as FQGTGA. The CDR3 runs 15 residues. The CDR3 nucleotides read TGTGCCAGCAGCTTAACGTCCCAAGGGGTTGGTGGCTACACCTTC. This codes for CASSLTSQGVGGYTF.

CDR3 coding DNA: TGTGCCTGGAGTGTAAAGGGGACAGGACATTCACCCCTCCACTTT. Amino acid sequence: CAWSVKGTGHSPLHF. The chain joins TRBV30 to TRBJ1-6, with TRBD1 matching 8 bases. In germline, CDR1 is GTSNPN, CDR2 SVGIG (reference sequence). The CDR3 length is 15 residues. The V and J ends lost 0 bases and 8 bases, in that order; junction bases with no gene match: 6.

This sequence joins TRBV25-1 and TRBJ1-5; weak D call: TRBD1 (5 bases). Trimming took 3 bases from V and 1 from J, leaving 10 bases between them. This CDR3 is built from 15 residues. Germline V CDR1 and CDR2: MGHDK, SYGVNS. The CDR3 DNA is TGTGCCAGCAGTGAGCCCGGGGGGAGCAATCAGCCCCAGCATTTT. This sequence encodes CASSEPGGSNQPQHF.

The sample holds a few counts of this clone. The gene calls are TRBV7-2 and TRBJ1-5; TRBD1 matches at 10 bases. The CDR3 spans 16 residues. With 0 bases clipped from V and 1 base from J, the junction kept 0 bases outside the gene matches. Germline CDR1 and CDR2: SGHTA and FQGNSA. DNA for the CDR3: TGTGCCAGCAGCTTAGCGGGACAGGGGAGCAATCAGCCCCAGCATTTT. Its translation is CASSLAGQGSNQPQHF.

The rearrangement joins TRBV2 to TRBJ1-2; 7 bases match TRBD1. This CDR3 contains 15 residues. CDR1 is SNHLY and CDR2 is FYNNEI in the germline V gene. Losses at the gene ends were 0 bases for V and 5 bases for J; bases not matched to a gene: 6. CDR3 sequence: CASSEAWDSVYGYTF. The DNA for the CDR3 is TGTGCCAGCAGTGAAGCTTGGGACAGCGTATATGGCTACACCTTC.

V is TRBV5-4 and J is TRBJ2-2, with TRBD2 matching over 7 bases. Germline loops: CDR1 SGHNT, CDR2 YYREEE (reference sequence). The CDR3 totals 17 residues. J was trimmed by 0 bases and V by 0 bases; bases with no gene match: 5. CDR3 bases: TGTGCCAGCAGCTTGGGAGCGGGGAGGTCGAACACCGGGGAGCTGTTTTTT. This translates into CASSLGAGRSNTGELFF.

The V call is TRBV7-8, the J call TRBJ1-2, with D maybe TRBD1 (6 bases). This CDR3 is built from 14 residues. Germline V lookup: CDR1 SGHVS, CDR2 FQNEAQ. V was trimmed by 2 bases and J by 8 bases, leaving 15 bases between them. CDR3 amino acids: CASSLNYREGGYTF. Written as DNA, the CDR3 is TGTGCCAGCAGCTTAAACTACAGGGAGGGCGGCTACACCTTC.

V and J are TRBV25-1 and TRBJ1-1; D uncertain. The V end was cut by 3 bases, the J end by 4 bases, with 6 bases between. The length of the CDR3 is 12 residues. Germline-derived CDR1 and CDR2 are MGHDK and SYGVNS. For the CDR3, the DNA is TGTGCCAGCAGTGACTATCGCACTGAAGCTTTCTTT. Its translation is CASSDYRTEAFF.

V usage is TRBV7-8 and J usage is TRBJ2-1; possibly TRBD2 for D (6 bases). Trimming pared 3 bases from V and 0 bases from J, leaving 12 bases between. The CDR3 length is 16 residues. Germline-derived CDR1 and CDR2 are SGHVS and FQNEAQ. CDR3 protein: CASSLQAGVSYNEQFF. The CDR3 region has the DNA TGTGCCAGCAGCTTGCAAGCGGGTGTCTCCTACAATGAGCAGTTCTTC.

The chain uses TRBV5-1 and TRBJ2-3, with 7 bases fitting TRBD1. CDR1 is SGHRS, CDR2 YFSETQ, per germline. CDR3 length: 14 residues. With 4 bases clipped from V and 3 bases from J, the junction kept 5 bases outside the gene matches. CDR3 loop: CASSPDRVTDTQYF. Written as DNA, the CDR3 is TGCGCCAGCAGCCCCGACAGGGTTACAGATACGCAGTATTTT.

V usage is TRBV5-1 and J usage is TRBJ1-6; D perhaps matches TRBD1 (6 bases). Germline V lookup: CDR1 SGHRS, CDR2 YFSETQ. This CDR3 has 16 amino acids. Trimming removed 4 bases from V and 7 bases from J, with 18 bases in between. CDR3 DNA sequence: TGCGCCAGCAGCATGGAAACTGGACAGTTCAATTCACCCCTCCACTTT. This gives the protein CASSMETGQFNSPLHF. Filled out from reference TRBV5-1 and TRBJ1-6, the complete variable domain reads KAGVTQTPRYLIKTRGQQVTLSCSPISGHRSVSWYQQTPGQGLQFLFEYFSETQRNKGNFPGRFSGRQFSNSRSEMNVSTLELGDSALYLCASSMETGQFNSPLHFGNGTRLTVT.

This chain links TRBV4-1 with TRBJ1-2; D not resolved. CDR3 size: 14 residues. Germline CDR1 MGHRA, CDR2 YSYEKL. Trimming took off 0 bases at V and 7 bases at J, with 12 bases between the two ends. For the CDR3, the DNA is TGCGCCAGCAGCCAAGATCCAGGTCTGAGTGGCTACACCTTC. Translated: CASSQDPGLSGYTF.

V usage is TRBV6-1 and J usage is TRBJ2-5; 10 bases match TRBD2. Trimming removed 1 base from V and 1 base from J; junction bases left unmatched: 9. The CDR3 has 18 amino acids. Germline CDR1 reads MNHNS; CDR2 reads SASEGT. The CDR3 reads CASSEGVTSGTAQETQYF. The CDR3 DNA sequence: TGTGCCAGCAGTGAAGGAGTTACTAGCGGGACCGCCCAAGAGACCCAGTACTTC.

The CDR3 DNA is TGTGCCAGCAGCTTATGGGCGGGGTCGAACACTGAAGCTTTCTTT. As protein: CASSLWAGSNTEAFF. The chain has TRBV7-6 and TRBJ1-1; D is unresolved. Germline CDR1 is SGHVS and CDR2 is FNYEAQ. The V gene lost 2 bases and the J gene lost 1 base, with 11 bases spanning the gap. The CDR3 runs to 15 residues.

Turning to this clone: The sample holds other DNA sequences that translate to the same CDR3. This chain joins TRBV5-1 and TRBJ2-5, with D possibly matching TRBD1 (5 bases). The CDR3 contains 11 residues. Trimming pared 4 bases from V and 5 bases from J, leaving 6 bases between. Per the germline V gene, CDR1 is SGHRS and CDR2 is YFSETQ. CDR3 sequence reads: CASSAGETQYF. In nucleotides, the CDR3 is TGCGCCAGCAGCGCAGGGGAGACCCAGTACTTC.

The gene calls are TRBV28 and TRBJ2-3; 7 bases line up with TRBD2. The CDR3 contains 14 residues. V was pared by 4 bases and J by 7 bases, with 8 bases of the junction left unmatched. Germline assignment: CDR1 MDHEN and CDR2 SYDVKM. The CDR3 DNA follows: TGTGCCAGCAGTTCCCGGGCGCGGGGGTATACGCAGTATTTT. Translating gives CASSSRARGYTQYF.

The chain uses TRBV28 and TRBJ2-1, with 10 nucleotides matching TRBD2. Germline CDR1 reads MDHEN; CDR2 reads SYDVKM. The V gene end was trimmed by 6 bases and the J gene end by 3 bases; junction bases not matched to a gene: 5. The CDR3 has 15 residues. CDR3 DNA sequence: TGTGCCAGCAGGTCCACTAGCGGGATCTACAATGAGCAGTTCTTC. Translation gives CASRSTSGIYNEQFF.

The rearrangement joins TRBV6-5 to TRBJ1-3; 7 bases map to TRBD1. This CDR3 region has 14 residues. Germline CDR1 and CDR2: MNHEY and SVGAGI. Trimming took 8 bases from V and 0 from J; bases not matched to a gene: 4. CDR3 loop: CASFTGVSGNTIYF. The CDR3 DNA sequence: TGTGCCAGCTTTACAGGGGTCTCTGGAAACACCATATATTTT.

The chain joins TRBV7-2 to TRBJ1-2; D perhaps matches TRBD1 (5 bases). Per the germline V gene, CDR1 is SGHTA and CDR2 is FQGNSA. CDR3 length: 15 amino acids. Trimming cost V 1 base and J 2 bases, with 11 bases left between them. CDR3 amino acids: CASSLEGRGNYGYTF. The CDR3 region has the DNA TGTGCCAGCAGCTTAGAGGGACGGGGGAACTATGGCTACACCTTC.

The genes are TRBV5-6 and TRBJ1-4; a weak D match, TRBD1 (5 bases). This CDR3 has 15 residues. Between the trimmed V and J ends, which lost 4 bases and 8 bases, there was a span of 18 bases. Germline CDR1 reads SGHDT; CDR2 reads YYEEEE. CDR3 amino acids: CASSRRQTRTEKLFF. The CDR3, as DNA: TGTGCCAGCAGCCGGAGACAGACGAGAACGGAAAAACTGTTTTTT. Looking up the rest from reference TRBV5-6 and TRBJ1-4 gives the full variable domain: DAGVTQSPTHLIKTRGQQVTLRCSPKSGHDTVSWYQQALGQGPQFIFQYYEEEERQRGNFPDRFSGHQFPNYSSELNVNALLLGDSALYLCASSRRQTRTEKLFFGSGTQLSVL.

The chain is built from TRBV2 and TRBJ1-4; 8 nucleotides agree with TRBD1. The CDR3 contains 14 residues. V gave up 5 bases and J gave up 5 bases; unmatched junction bases: 4. CDR1 is SNHLY and CDR2 is FYNNEI in the germline V gene. The CDR3 protein is CASSLQGGNEKLFF. For the CDR3, the DNA is TGTGCCAGCAGTCTACAGGGGGGGAATGAAAAACTGTTTTTT. Using reference TRBV2 and TRBJ1-4 for the parts outside the CDR3, the full variable domain is EPEVTQTPSHQVTQMGQEVILRCVPISNHLYFYWYRQILGQKVEFLVSFYNNEISEKSEIFDDQFSVERPDGSNFTLKIRSTKLEDSAMYFCASSLQGGNEKLFFGSGTQLSVL.

The chain joins TRBV4-1 to TRBJ2-1, with D possibly being TRBD2 (5 bases). This CDR3 contains 12 residues. V lost 4 bases, J lost 7 bases, and 8 bases lay in between. The germline gives CDR1 MGHRA, CDR2 YSYEKL. The CDR3 spells CASSPPGNEQFF. The CDR3 nucleotides are TGCGCCAGCAGCCCCCCGGGGAATGAGCAGTTCTTC.

This clone was detected only once. The chain is built from TRBV7-8 and TRBJ1-6, with 9 nucleotides matching TRBD1. The J segment lost 8 bases and the V segment lost 5 bases, leaving 19 bases of the junction unmatched. The CDR3 length is 19 residues. From germline, CDR1 is SGHVS and CDR2 FQNEAQ. CDR3 protein: CASSRRPRDRVFGYSPLHF. CDR3 sequence (DNA): TGTGCCAGCAGCCGGAGACCCCGGGACAGGGTATTTGGGTATTCACCCCTCCACTTT. The full variable domain, with the rest looked up from reference TRBV7-8 and TRBJ1-6, is GAGVSQSPRYKVAKRGQDVALRCDPISGHVSLFWYQQALGQGPEFLTYFQNEAQLDKSGLPSDRFFAERPEGSVSTLKIQRTQQEDSAVYLCASSRRPRDRVFGYSPLHFGNGTRLTVT.

V gene TRBV28 combines with J gene TRBJ1-4, with 7 bases identical to TRBD1. The CDR3 extends over 13 amino acids. Germline V gene lookup returns CDR1 MDHEN and CDR2 SYDVKM. The junction had 8 bases not matched to a gene; V was cut back by 8 bases and J by 8 bases. This chain's CDR3 is CASSGGRKEKLFF. Written as DNA, the CDR3 is TGTGCCAGCTCAGGGGGGCGGAAAGAAAAACTGTTTTTT.